This TCR beta chain was identified during a study of graft-versus-host responses after intestinal transplantation. Study-wide context: Each patient got anti-thymocyte globulin induction, then tacrolimus and steroids for around three years. Findings of the study overall: GvH clones detected in recipient marrow included some appearing first in ileum or blood. Allografts of patients with graft-donor T cell macrochimerism showed high graft-versus-host to host-versus-graft clone ratios. Levels of circulating GvH clones at their peak were associated with early post-transplant HvG declines.

In germline, CDR1 is MNHEY, CDR2 SMNVEV (reference sequence). This CDR3 contains 15 residues. Between the trimmed V and J ends, which lost 6 bases and 5 bases, there was a span of 17 bases. On this clone: Its antigen is unidentified.

The data were produced by immunoSEQ multiplex PCR, yet TCRdb's version contains in-frame clones alone and is incomplete. The sample records under 25,000 clones, roughly nine tenths being singletons. This chain connects TRBV27 to TRBJ2-1, with D uncertain. The sequencing used bone marrow, collected just under 130 days after transplant. This receptor was identified in a human patient who received an intestinal transplant, so some T cells may come from the graft donor. CDR3 nucleotides: TGTGCCAGCAGCCAGCTCCAGAGCCTAAACAATGAGCAGTTCTTC. This sequence encodes CASSQLQSLNNEQFF.